A single sample is the source of the 19 T cell receptor beta chains below, sequenced in a study of blood T cell repertoires in COVID-19. The table came from immunoSEQ multiplex PCR; TCRdb's copy has only in-frame clones and leaves some out. The sample records around 300,000 clones, around 90% being singletons. Sequencing was carried out using peripheral blood. These receptors came from a woman aged 40 to 49 who had recovered from COVID-19.

The rearrangement joins TRBV27 to TRBJ2-7, with 7 positions matching TRBD2. Germline assignment: CDR1 MNHEY and CDR2 SMNVEV (reference sequence). This CDR3 is 15 amino acids long. Unmatched junction bases numbered 5, after V lost 2 bases and J lost 1 base. The CDR3 protein is CASSLGGRGSYEQYF. CDR3 sequence (DNA): TGTGCCAGCAGTTTAGGCGGGAGAGGATCCTACGAGCAGTACTTC.

The chain links TRBV27 to TRBJ1-6; TRBD1 aligns across 7 bases. Germline V lookup: CDR1 MNHEY, CDR2 SMNVEV (reference sequence). The CDR3 runs 13 residues. V lost 4 bases to trimming and J lost 13 bases; unmatched junction nucleotides: 7. Here the CDR3 DNA reads TGTGCCAGCAGTTACTCGACAGGGTATCCCCTCCACTTT. Amino acid sequence: CASSYSTGYPLHF.

The chain recombines TRBV6-5 with TRBJ2-5; no firm D call. The CDR3 contains 11 residues. CDR1 is MNHEY, CDR2 SVGAGI, per germline. V was shortened by 5 bases and J by 5 bases, with 6 bases between the two germline ends. The CDR3 is CASSPLETQYF. In DNA form, the CDR3 reads TGTGCCAGCAGTCCTCTGGAGACCCAGTACTTC.

On this clone itself: This CDR3 is also generated by other DNA sequences in the sample. The genes are TRBV24-1 and TRBJ2-3; possibly TRBD2 for D (6 bases). Trimming cost V 3 bases and J 6 bases, with 9 bases left between them. This CDR3 has 13 residues. Germline-derived CDR1 and CDR2 are KGHDR and SFDVKD. The CDR3 loop is CATSDGGTDTQYF. CDR3 sequence (DNA): TGTGCCACCAGTGATGGCGGGACGGATACGCAGTATTTT.

The V and J genes are TRBV24-1 and TRBJ2-1, with a weak D call TRBD2 (7 bases). Trimming removed 7 bases from V and 9 bases from J, with 21 bases in between. The CDR3 spans 15 residues. Germline values: CDR1 KGHDR, CDR2 SFDVKD. Written as DNA, the CDR3 is TGTGCCACCAGCCTGACTGGGGGGGGCTCGGGTGAGCAGTTCTTC. The encoded protein is CATSLTGGGSGEQFF.

This chain joins TRBV10-3 and TRBJ2-1; 9 bases agree with TRBD2. The CDR3 has 19 amino acids. V lost 0 bases and J lost 4; bases outside the gene matches: 13. Germline V gives CDR1 ENHRY, CDR2 SYGVKD. The CDR3 region is CAISESSRPQREEYNEQFF. CDR3 nucleotide sequence: TGTGCCATCAGTGAGTCCTCTAGGCCCCAGCGGGAGGAATACAATGAGCAGTTCTTC.

The chain links TRBV6-5 to TRBJ2-1; possible D gene TRBD2, 5 bases. Trimming cost V 5 bases and J 8 bases, with 13 bases left between them. The CDR3 totals 13 residues. Germline V CDR1 and CDR2: MNHEY, SVGAGI. The CDR3 loop reads CASSRTSIHEQFF. Written as DNA, the CDR3 is TGTGCCAGCAGTAGAACTAGTATCCATGAGCAGTTCTTC.

The J gene is TRBJ1-4, the V gene TRBV30; 7 nucleotides line up with TRBD1. The CDR3 is made up of 14 amino acids. V lost 7 bases to trimming and J lost 7 bases; unmatched junction nucleotides: 12. Germline V gene sequence: CDR1 GTSNPN, CDR2 SVGIG (reference sequence). The CDR3 reads CASAGAGGSEKLFF. CDR3 bases: TGTGCCTCCGCTGGTGCAGGGGGGTCTGAAAAACTGTTTTTT.

The chain joins TRBV15 to TRBJ1-1; 8 bases align to TRBD1. In germline, CDR1 is LNHNV, CDR2 YYDKDF (reference sequence). J was trimmed by 7 bases and V by 4 bases; bases with no gene match: 11. The CDR3 is 15 residues long. The chain's CDR3 is CATSNIRGLEGEAFF. CDR3 nucleotides: TGTGCCACCAGCAATATCAGGGGGCTGGAAGGTGAAGCTTTCTTT.

This chain links TRBV30 with TRBJ2-2, with D possibly TRBD2 on 6 matching bases. Germline-derived CDR1 and CDR2 are GTSNPN and SVGIG (reference sequence). Trimming removed 0 bases at V and 7 bases at J, with 15 bases between. The CDR3 sequence is 15 residues long. The CDR3 DNA reads as TGTGCCTGGAGTGTGTCGCTCTCGGGGGACGGGGAGCTGTTTTTT. Protein product: CAWSVSLSGDGELFF.

This clone has a single count. The rearrangement uses TRBV10-3 and TRBJ2-1; D gene unclear. Per the germline V gene, CDR1 is ENHRY and CDR2 is SYGVKD. There are 12 residues in the CDR3. Trimming left V 0 bases short and J 15 bases short, with 12 bases between. CDR3 region: CAISESIDTRFF. The CDR3 region has the DNA TGTGCCATCAGTGAGTCGATAGACACGCGGTTCTTC.

This chain uses TRBV3-1 (or the pseudogene TRBV3-2) with TRBJ2-7, with D possibly being TRBD2 (7 bases). The CDR3 is made up of 14 amino acids. The germline V gene has CDR1 LGHDT and CDR2 YNNKEL (reference sequence). V was cut by 5 bases and J by 3 bases, with 14 bases left in between. The CDR3 nucleotides read TGTGCCAGCAGCTCAAGAGGGGGGGACTACGAGCAGTACTTC. Translation gives CASSSRGGDYEQYF.

The chain combines TRBV28 with TRBJ2-1, with D maybe TRBD2 (6 bases). CDR3 length: 13 amino acids. V was clipped by 9 bases and J by 1 base, with 10 bases between them. Looked up from germline, CDR1 is MDHEN and CDR2 is SYDVKM. CDR3 sequence: CASRDSSYNEQFF. For the CDR3, the DNA is TGTGCCAGTCGGGACTCATCCTACAATGAGCAGTTCTTC.

The CDR3 spells CASSPLSVGGQRKDTQYF. CDR3 sequence (DNA): TGTGCCAGCTCACCACTCTCCGTCGGGGGGCAGAGGAAAGATACGCAGTATTTT. The genes are TRBV18 and TRBJ2-3; D is perhaps TRBD2 (7 bases). Germline V gives CDR1 KGHSH, CDR2 LQKENI. Between the trimmed V and J ends, which lost 1 base and 5 bases, there was a span of 22 bases. There are 18 residues in the CDR3.

Written as DNA, the CDR3 is TGTGCCAGTAGTATAGGTGGCGGGGGGCGGTACAATGAGCAGTTCTTC. Translation gives CASSIGGGGRYNEQFF. The chain combines TRBV19 with TRBJ2-1; 8 nucleotides align to TRBD2. This CDR3 contains 16 residues. Germline V gene sequence: CDR1 LNHDA, CDR2 SQIVND (reference sequence). The V gene end was trimmed by 1 base and the J gene end by 4 bases; junction bases not matched to a gene: 6.

This chain joins TRBV5-1 and TRBJ2-1; 7 bases agree with TRBD1. The CDR3 runs to 14 residues. Germline-derived CDR1 and CDR2 are SGHRS and YFSETQ. V shed 4 bases and J 5 bases; nucleotides not matched to a gene: 6. This CDR3 is CASSEATGDNEQFF. CDR3 DNA: TGCGCCAGCAGCGAAGCCACAGGGGACAATGAGCAGTTCTTC.

The chain is built from TRBV12-3 or TRBV12-4 and TRBJ1-6, with unresolved D. The CDR3 runs to 12 residues. V was pared by 6 bases and J by 14 bases, with 14 bases between. The CDR3 sequence: CASSFPGSALHF. CDR3 nucleotide sequence: TGTGCCAGCAGCTTCCCGGGGAGCGCCCTCCACTTT.

The chain is built from TRBV14 and TRBJ2-1; 14 nucleotides align to TRBD2. Germline assignment: CDR1 SGHDN and CDR2 FVKESK. The V segment lost 4 bases and the J segment 6 bases; nucleotides outside the gene matches: 5. The CDR3 covers 16 residues. The CDR3 DNA reads as TGTGCCAGCAGCCCTGGGACTAGCGGGAGTATCAATGAGCAGTTCTTC. Residues: CASSPGTSGSINEQFF.

V usage is TRBV6-2 or TRBV6-3 and J usage is TRBJ2-4; D perhaps matches TRBD1 (6 bases). Germline-derived CDR1 and CDR2 are MNHEY and SVGEGT. CDR3 length: 15 residues. Deletions cut 2 bases from V and 0 bases from J, with 8 bases between. CDR3 in DNA: TGTGCCAGCAGTTACGGGACATTAGCCAAAAACATTCAGTACTTC. It specifies CASSYGTLAKNIQYF.